This TCR beta chain derives from a study of PD-L1 blockade in urothelial cancer. On the study more broadly: Prior chemotherapy ranged from 0 to 3 regimens per patient. Study-level points and caveats: Better survival was predicted when blood TCR clonality before treatment fell below the median.

Time point reported: pretreatment peripheral blood. V shed 4 bases and J shed 6 bases, with 16 bases lying between them. This CDR3 is 15 amino acids long. The germline gives CDR1 MGHDK, CDR2 SYGVNS. Concerning this clone: Its antigen is currently unknown.

Assay: immunoSEQ multiplex PCR; the TCRdb copy retains only in-frame clones and omits some. The top ten clones hold 2% to 2.5% of a sample with 87,000 or so clones, roughly 84% of them seen once. The rearrangement links TRBV25-1 to TRBJ2-4, with a possible D match to TRBD1 (6 bases). The TCR comes from a man in his 60s with urothelial cancer. Sequences were derived from PBMCs, sampled around atezolizumab (anti-PD-L1) treatment. The CDR3 reads CASSAAGTSLNIQYF. The CDR3 DNA reads TGTGCCAGCAGTGCGGCCGGGACAAGTTTAAACATTCAGTACTTC.